Below, 16 T cell receptor beta chains from the same sample are listed, as sequenced in a study of identical twins' blood T cells. TCRdb re-derived calls from the 5' RACE reads in MiXCR, one entry per CDR3 protein. The sample has roughly 340,000 distinct CDR3 sequences, roughly 31% seen once. The sample taken for sequencing was PBMCs. The receptor source for this set is a woman aged 18 to 50 in good health.

The chain employs TRBV5-4 and TRBJ1-3; no definite D call. CDR1 is SGHNT and CDR2 is YYREEE in the germline V gene (reference sequence). This CDR3 comprises 17 residues. The V end was cut by 4 bases, the J end by 0 bases, with 17 bases between. CDR3 in DNA: TGTGCCAGCAGCCGCCCCAGGTGGAATAGCTCTGGAAACACCATATATTTT. Translated: CASSRPRWNSSGNTIYF.

This sequence joins TRBV29-1 and TRBJ2-1; 10 nucleotides align to TRBD2. Per germline, CDR1 SQVTM and CDR2 ANQGSEA. The CDR3 is 17 residues long. Trimming removed 1 base from V and 3 bases from J; junction bases left unmatched: 9. The CDR3 DNA reads TGCAGCGTTGAAGGTCCAAGCGGGAGGGCCTTCTACAATGAGCAGTTCTTC. Protein product: CSVEGPSGRAFYNEQFF.

The chain employs TRBV4-3 and TRBJ2-3; D is unresolved. The CDR3 is made up of 14 amino acids. Trimming took 1 base from V and 3 from J, leaving 8 bases between them. Per the germline V gene, CDR1 is LGHNA and CDR2 is YSLEER. The chain's CDR3 is CASSQAHTTDTQYF. CDR3 bases: TGCGCCAGCAGCCAAGCACATACTACAGATACGCAGTATTTT.

As regards this clonotype: A much larger clonotype is one base distant, so this may be a read error. CDR3 DNA: TGCAGCGTTTCGCAGGCAGGCTATGTCTACACCTTC. Protein: CSVSQAGYVYTF. The genes are TRBV29-1 and TRBJ1-2; D is ambiguous. Germline V CDR1 and CDR2: SQVTM, ANQGSEA. The CDR3 consists of 12 residues.

Turning to this clonotype: The CDR3 carries no conserved terminal phenylalanine or tryptophan, so it likely arises from a read error. The V gene is TRBV9, the J gene TRBJ2-3; 8 bases fit TRBD1. V lost 5 bases to trimming and J lost 6 bases; unmatched junction nucleotides: 11. The V gene's germline CDR1 is SGDLS and CDR2 YYNGEE. The CDR3 length is 15 residues. DNA of the CDR3: TGTGCCAGCAGTCCCCGGACAGGGTCGAGGGATACGCAGTATTTG. Translation: CASSPRTGSRDTQYL.

This clonotype came up many times. V gene TRBV20-1 combines with J gene TRBJ2-7; D may correspond to TRBD1 or TRBD2 (5 bases each). Per germline, CDR1 DFQATT and CDR2 SNEGSKA (reference sequence). Trimming stripped 5 bases from V and 2 bases from J, with 16 bases between. CDR3 size: 14 residues. CDR3 nucleotide sequence: TGCAGTGCTGAAAACCGGGACGGAACCTACGAGCAGTACTTC. This encodes CSAENRDGTYEQYF.

The chain joins TRBV12-3 or TRBV12-4 to TRBJ2-7; D is unclear. The CDR3 extends over 13 amino acids. V was clipped by 3 bases and J by 6 bases, with 12 bases between them. CDR3 sequence (DNA): TGTGCCAGCAGTTTTAATGGTCCGGGCGAGCAGTACTTC. Its protein is CASSFNGPGEQYF.

This clonotype was seen more than once but under ten times. The chain links TRBV19 to TRBJ1-5; 7 positions agree with TRBD1. With V trimmed by 4 bases and J by 4 bases, 4 bases remained unmatched. The germline V gene encodes CDR1 LNHDA and CDR2 SQIVND (reference sequence). This CDR3 contains 14 residues. As DNA, the CDR3 is TGTGCCAGTAGTAAGGACAGGTGGAATCAGCCCCAGCATTTT. This codes for CASSKDRWNQPQHF. Looking up the rest from reference TRBV19 and TRBJ1-5 gives the full variable domain: DGGITQSPKYLFRKEGQNVTLSCEQNLNHDAMYWYRQDPGQGLRLIYYSQIVNDFQKGDIAEGYSVSREKKESFPLTVTSAQKNPTAFYLCASSKDRWNQPQHFGDGTRLSIL.

CDR3 in amino acids: CASTPAPTGEQYF. The CDR3 bases are TGTGCCAGTACCCCTGCCCCGACCGGCGAGCAGTACTTC. V is TRBV19 and J is TRBJ2-7, with D hard to call. The V gene lost 7 bases and the J gene lost 6 bases, with 16 bases spanning the gap. Germline loops: CDR1 LNHDA, CDR2 SQIVND (reference sequence). The length of the CDR3 is 13 residues.

This CDR3 reads CASSAPAQGIHGYTF. CDR3 DNA sequence: TGTGCCAGCAGCGCGCCAGCCCAGGGGATTCACGGCTACACCTTC. The rearrangement uses TRBV11-1 and TRBJ1-2, with TRBD1 as a possible D gene (6 bases). The V end was cut by 5 bases, the J end by 8 bases, with 21 bases between. This CDR3 contains 15 residues. In germline, CDR1 is SGHAT, CDR2 FQDESV (reference sequence).

This clonotype was recorded a few times. The chain joins TRBV20-1 to TRBJ1-2; no firm D call. This CDR3 spans 13 amino acids. Per the germline V gene, CDR1 is DFQATT and CDR2 is SNEGSKA (reference sequence). CDR3 nucleotide sequence: TGCAATGTCCGCCATGGTACTGGATATGGCTACACCTTC. The encoded protein is CNVRHGTGYGYTF.

The chain couples TRBV2 to TRBJ1-2, with D unresolved. Trimming removed 1 base at V and 8 bases at J, with 5 bases between. Per the germline V gene, CDR1 is SNHLY and CDR2 is FYNNEI. The CDR3 length is 11 residues. The CDR3: CASSEEVGYTF. CDR3 nucleotides: TGTGCCAGCAGTGAAGAGGTCGGCTACACCTTC. The full variable domain, rest sourced from reference TRBV2 and TRBJ1-2, is EPEVTQTPSHQVTQMGQEVILRCVPISNHLYFYWYRQILGQKVEFLVSFYNNEISEKSEIFDDQFSVERPDGSNFTLKIRSTKLEDSAMYFCASSEEVGYTFGSGTRLTVV.

The chain has TRBV19 and TRBJ1-1, with D uncertain. Germline V lookup: CDR1 LNHDA, CDR2 SQIVND (reference sequence). V shed 7 bases and J shed 0 bases, with 15 bases lying between them. The CDR3 length is 15 residues. Here the CDR3 DNA reads TGTGCCAGTAAGTTTTTTCGGGGTATGAACACTGAAGCTTTCTTT. Translated: CASKFFRGMNTEAFF. The full variable domain, rest sourced from reference TRBV19 and TRBJ1-1, is DGGITQSPKYLFRKEGQNVTLSCEQNLNHDAMYWYRQDPGQGLRLIYYSQIVNDFQKGDIAEGYSVSREKKESFPLTVTSAQKNPTAFYLCASKFFRGMNTEAFFGQGTRLTVV.

This rearrangement joins TRBV5-1 to TRBJ2-2; tentatively, D is TRBD2 (6 bases). Germline V gene data show CDR1 as SGHRS and CDR2 as YFSETQ. This CDR3 region has 15 residues. Deletions cut 7 bases from V and 0 bases from J, with 13 bases between. CDR3 DNA: TGCGCCAGCCTTATGGGGGGATCGAACACCGGGGAGCTGTTTTTT. Its protein product is CASLMGGSNTGELFF.

This clonotype has only a few counts. The genes are TRBV20-1 and TRBJ2-7; D perhaps matches TRBD2 (5 bases). CDR3 length: 15 residues. Trimming stripped 0 bases from V and 0 bases from J, with 12 bases between. Germline values: CDR1 DFQATT, CDR2 SNEGSKA (reference sequence). The CDR3 DNA reads TGCAGTGCTAGAGATGTGGTAGCGTACTCCTACGAGCAGTACTTC. Translation: CSARDVVAYSYEQYF.

The chain is built from TRBV3-1 and TRBJ1-1, with 7 bases matching TRBD1. This CDR3 spans 18 amino acids. Germline loops: CDR1 LGHDT, CDR2 YNNKEL (reference sequence). The V gene end was trimmed by 3 bases and the J gene end by 5 bases; junction bases not matched to a gene: 18. This chain's CDR3 is CASSHPQGDAQGRTEAFF. DNA for the CDR3: TGTGCCAGCAGCCACCCCCAGGGGGACGCACAGGGTCGGACTGAAGCTTTCTTT.